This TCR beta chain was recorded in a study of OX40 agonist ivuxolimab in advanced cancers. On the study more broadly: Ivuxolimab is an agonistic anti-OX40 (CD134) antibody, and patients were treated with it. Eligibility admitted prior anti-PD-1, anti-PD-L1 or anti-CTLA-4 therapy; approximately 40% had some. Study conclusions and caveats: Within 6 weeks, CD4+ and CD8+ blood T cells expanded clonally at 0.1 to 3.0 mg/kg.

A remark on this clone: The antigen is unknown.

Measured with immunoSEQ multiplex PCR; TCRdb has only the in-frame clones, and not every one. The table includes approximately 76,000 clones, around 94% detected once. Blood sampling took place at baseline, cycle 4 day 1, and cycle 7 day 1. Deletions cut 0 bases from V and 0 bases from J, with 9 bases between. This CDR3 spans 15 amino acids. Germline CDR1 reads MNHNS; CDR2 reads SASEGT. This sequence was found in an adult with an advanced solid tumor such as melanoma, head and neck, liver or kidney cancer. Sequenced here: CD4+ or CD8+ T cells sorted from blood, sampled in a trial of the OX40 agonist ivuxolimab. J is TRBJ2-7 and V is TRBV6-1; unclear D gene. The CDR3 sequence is CASSEAPLFSYEQYF. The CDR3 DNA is TGTGCCAGCAGTGAAGCTCCCCTTTTCTCCTACGAGCAGTACTTC.